This TCR beta chain was obtained from a study of blood T cell repertoires in COVID-19. On the study more broadly: Samples representing acute and convalescent COVID-19 were sourced from the United States, Italy and Spain. T cells, B-cell-depleted T cells, or PBMCs supplied cDNA or gDNA.

With 7 bases clipped from V and 0 bases from J, the junction kept 8 bases outside the gene matches. CDR1 and CDR2 (germline): SGHAT, FQNNGV. The CDR3 runs 15 residues. Authors' analysis steps: Nucleated cell number was recorded as an estimate derived from reference gene primer amplification. The repertoire was sequenced with immunoSEQ multiplex PCR; TCRdb's copy has only in-frame clones and lacks some. The DNA was the basis for D and trimming; V, J and clone size are from that table. The table shows about 94,000 clones, with roughly 84% occurring only once. The chain uses TRBV11-2 and TRBJ1-1; 7 nucleotides align to TRBD1. The specimen sequenced was peripheral blood. This clonotype was sampled from a man aged 55 to 70 with acute or convalescent COVID-19. The CDR3 DNA sequence: TGTGCCAGCATCAAACCGGGACAGCTGAACACTGAAGCTTTCTTT. Translated, it gives CASIKPGQLNTEAFF.